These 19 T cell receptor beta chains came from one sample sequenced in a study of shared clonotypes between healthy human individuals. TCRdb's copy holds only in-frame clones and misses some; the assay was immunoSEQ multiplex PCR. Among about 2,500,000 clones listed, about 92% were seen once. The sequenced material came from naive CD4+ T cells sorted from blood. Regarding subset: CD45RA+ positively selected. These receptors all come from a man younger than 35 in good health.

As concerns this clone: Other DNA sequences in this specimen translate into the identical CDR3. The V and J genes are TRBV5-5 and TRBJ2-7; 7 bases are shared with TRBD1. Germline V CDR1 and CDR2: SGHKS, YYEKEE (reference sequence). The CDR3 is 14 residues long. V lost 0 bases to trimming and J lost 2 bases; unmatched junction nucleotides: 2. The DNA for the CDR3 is TGTGCCAGCAGCTTGGGTCAGGGGGCCTACGAGCAGTACTTC. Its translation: CASSLGQGAYEQYF.

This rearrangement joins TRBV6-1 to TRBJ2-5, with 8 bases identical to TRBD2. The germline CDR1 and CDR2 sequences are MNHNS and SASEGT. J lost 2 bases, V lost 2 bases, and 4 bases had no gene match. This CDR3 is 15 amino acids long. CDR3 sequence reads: CASSELGGGQETQYF. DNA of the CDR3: TGTGCCAGCAGTGAACTAGGCGGGGGGCAAGAGACCCAGTACTTC.

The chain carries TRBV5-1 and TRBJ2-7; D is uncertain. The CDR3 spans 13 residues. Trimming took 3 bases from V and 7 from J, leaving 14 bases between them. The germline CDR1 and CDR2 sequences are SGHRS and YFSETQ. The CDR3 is CASSWTALGEQYF. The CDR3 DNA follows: TGCGCCAGCAGCTGGACCGCGTTGGGTGAGCAGTACTTC.

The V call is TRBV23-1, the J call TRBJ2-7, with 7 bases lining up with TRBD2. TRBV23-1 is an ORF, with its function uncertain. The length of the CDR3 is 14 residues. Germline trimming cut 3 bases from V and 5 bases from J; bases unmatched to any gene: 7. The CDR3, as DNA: TGCGCCAGCAGTCAGTCGCGGGAGTGGCACGAGCAGTACTTC. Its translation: CASSQSREWHEQYF.

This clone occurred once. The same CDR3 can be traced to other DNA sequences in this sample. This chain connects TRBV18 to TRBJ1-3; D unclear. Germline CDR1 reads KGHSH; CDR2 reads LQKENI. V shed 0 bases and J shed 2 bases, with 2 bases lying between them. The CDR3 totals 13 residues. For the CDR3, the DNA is TGTGCCAGCTCACCACCCGCTGGAAACACCATATATTTT. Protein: CASSPPAGNTIYF. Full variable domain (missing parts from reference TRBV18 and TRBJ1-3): NAGVMQNPRHLVRRRGQEARLRCSPMKGHSHVYWYRQLPEEGLKFMVYLQKENIIDESGMPKERFSAEFPKEGPSILRIQQVVRGDSAAYFCASSPPAGNTIYFGEGSWLTVV.

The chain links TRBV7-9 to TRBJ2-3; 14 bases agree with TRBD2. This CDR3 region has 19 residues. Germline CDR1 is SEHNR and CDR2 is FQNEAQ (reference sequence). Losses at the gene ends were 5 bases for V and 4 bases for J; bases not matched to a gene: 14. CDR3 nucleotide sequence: TGTGCCAGCAGCCAAGCGGGACTAGCGGGAGAGGTTCTGGCAGATACGCAGTATTTT. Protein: CASSQAGLAGEVLADTQYF.

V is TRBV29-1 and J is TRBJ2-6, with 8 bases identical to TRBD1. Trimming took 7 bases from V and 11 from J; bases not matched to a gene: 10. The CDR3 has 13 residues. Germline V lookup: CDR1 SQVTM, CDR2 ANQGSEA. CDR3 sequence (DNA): TGCAGCGCCCGGACAGGGTCGGGGGACGTCCTGACTTTC. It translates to CSARTGSGDVLTF.

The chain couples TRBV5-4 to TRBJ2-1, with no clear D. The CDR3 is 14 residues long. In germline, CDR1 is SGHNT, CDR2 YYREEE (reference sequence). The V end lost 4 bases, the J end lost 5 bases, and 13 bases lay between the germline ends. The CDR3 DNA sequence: TGTGCCAGCAGCCCACACGACCCAAACAATGAGCAGTTCTTC. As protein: CASSPHDPNNEQFF.

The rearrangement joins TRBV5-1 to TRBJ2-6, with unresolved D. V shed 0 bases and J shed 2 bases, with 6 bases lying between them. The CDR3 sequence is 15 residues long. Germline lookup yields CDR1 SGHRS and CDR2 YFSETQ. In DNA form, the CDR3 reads TGCGCCAGCAGCTTGGGCCCCACTGGGGCCAACGTCCTGACTTTC. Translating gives CASSLGPTGANVLTF.

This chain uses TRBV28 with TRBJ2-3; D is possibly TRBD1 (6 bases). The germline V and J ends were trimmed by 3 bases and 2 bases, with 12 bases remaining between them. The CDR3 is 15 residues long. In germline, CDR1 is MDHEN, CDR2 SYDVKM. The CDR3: CASSFGRTATDTQYF. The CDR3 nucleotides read TGTGCCAGCAGTTTTGGCCGGACAGCCACAGATACGCAGTATTTT.

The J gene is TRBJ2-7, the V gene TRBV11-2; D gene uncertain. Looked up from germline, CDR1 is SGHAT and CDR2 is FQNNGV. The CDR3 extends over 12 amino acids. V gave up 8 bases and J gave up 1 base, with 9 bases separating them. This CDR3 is CASARSSYEQYF. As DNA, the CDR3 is TGTGCCAGCGCGCGGAGTTCCTACGAGCAGTACTTC.

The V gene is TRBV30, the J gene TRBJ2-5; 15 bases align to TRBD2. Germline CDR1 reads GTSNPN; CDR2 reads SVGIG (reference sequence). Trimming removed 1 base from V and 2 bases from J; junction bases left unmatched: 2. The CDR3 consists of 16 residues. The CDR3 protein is CAWSAGLAGGQETQYF. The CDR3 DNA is TGTGCCTGGAGTGCCGGACTAGCGGGGGGGCAAGAGACCCAGTACTTC.

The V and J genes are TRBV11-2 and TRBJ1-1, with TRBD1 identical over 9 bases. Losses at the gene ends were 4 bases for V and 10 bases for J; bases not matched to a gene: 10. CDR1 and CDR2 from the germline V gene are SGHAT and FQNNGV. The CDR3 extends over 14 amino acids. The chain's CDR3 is CASSSLQGALRAFF. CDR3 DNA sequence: TGTGCCAGCAGCTCGTTACAGGGGGCTCTTAGAGCTTTCTTT. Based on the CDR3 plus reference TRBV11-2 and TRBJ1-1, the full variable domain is EAGVAQSPRYKIIEKRQSVAFWCNPISGHATLYWYQQILGQGPKLLIQFQNNGVVDDSQLPKDRFSAERLKGVDSTLKIQPAKLEDSAVYLCASSSLQGALRAFFGQGTRLTVV.

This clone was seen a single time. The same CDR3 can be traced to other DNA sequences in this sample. The chain's CDR3 is CASSRSTGELFF. In nucleotides, the CDR3 is TGTGCCAGCAGTAGATCTACCGGGGAGCTGTTTTTT. This chain links TRBV6-5 with TRBJ2-2; no definite D call. The V end was cut by 5 bases, the J end by 5 bases, with 6 bases between. The CDR3 totals 12 residues. The germline V gene has CDR1 MNHEY and CDR2 SVGAGI.

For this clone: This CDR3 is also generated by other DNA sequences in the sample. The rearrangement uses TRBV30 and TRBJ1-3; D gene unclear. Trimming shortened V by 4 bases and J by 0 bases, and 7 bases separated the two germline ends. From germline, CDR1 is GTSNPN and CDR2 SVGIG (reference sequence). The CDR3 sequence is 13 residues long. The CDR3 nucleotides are TGTGCCTGGAATAGTCTCTCTGGAAACACCATATATTTT. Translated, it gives CAWNSLSGNTIYF.

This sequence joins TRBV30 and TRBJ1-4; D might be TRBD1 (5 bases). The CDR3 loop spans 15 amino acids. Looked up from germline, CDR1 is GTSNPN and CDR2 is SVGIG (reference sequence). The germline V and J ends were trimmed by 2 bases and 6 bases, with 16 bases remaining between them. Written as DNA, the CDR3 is TGTGCCTGGAGTCTTGGGGCACAGACGCATGAAAAACTGTTTTTT. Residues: CAWSLGAQTHEKLFF.

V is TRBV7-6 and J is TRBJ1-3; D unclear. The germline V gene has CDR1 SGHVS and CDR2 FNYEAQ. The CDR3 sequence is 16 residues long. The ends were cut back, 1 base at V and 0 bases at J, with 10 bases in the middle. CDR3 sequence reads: CASSLEGWGSGNTIYF. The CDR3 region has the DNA TGTGCCAGCAGCTTAGAAGGGTGGGGCTCTGGAAACACCATATATTTT.

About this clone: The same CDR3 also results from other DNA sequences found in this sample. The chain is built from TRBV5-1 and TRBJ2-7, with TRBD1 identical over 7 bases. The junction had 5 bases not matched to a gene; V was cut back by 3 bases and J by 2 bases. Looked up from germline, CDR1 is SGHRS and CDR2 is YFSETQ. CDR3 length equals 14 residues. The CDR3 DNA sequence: TGCGCCAGCAGCTGGACAGGAACTACCTACGAGCAGTACTTC. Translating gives CASSWTGTTYEQYF.

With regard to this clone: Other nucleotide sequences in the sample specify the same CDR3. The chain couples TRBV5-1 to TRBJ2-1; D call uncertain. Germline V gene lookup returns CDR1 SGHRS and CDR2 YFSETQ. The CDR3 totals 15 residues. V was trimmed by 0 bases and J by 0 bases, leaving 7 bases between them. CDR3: CASSLGGGSYNEQFF. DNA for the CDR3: TGCGCCAGCAGCTTGGGGGGTGGCTCCTACAATGAGCAGTTCTTC.